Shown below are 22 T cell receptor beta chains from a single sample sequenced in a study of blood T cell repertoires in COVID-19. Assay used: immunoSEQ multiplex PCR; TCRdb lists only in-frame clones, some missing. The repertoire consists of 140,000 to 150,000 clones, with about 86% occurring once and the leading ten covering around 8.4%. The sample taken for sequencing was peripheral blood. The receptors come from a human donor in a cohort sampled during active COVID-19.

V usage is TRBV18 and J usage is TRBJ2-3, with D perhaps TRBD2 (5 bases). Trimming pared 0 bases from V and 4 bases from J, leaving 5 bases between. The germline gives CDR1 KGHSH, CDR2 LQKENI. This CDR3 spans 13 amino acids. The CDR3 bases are TGTGCCAGCTCACCACCGGGAGCAGATACGCAGTATTTT. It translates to CASSPPGADTQYF. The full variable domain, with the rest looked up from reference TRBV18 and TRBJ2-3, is NAGVMQNPRHLVRRRGQEARLRCSPMKGHSHVYWYRQLPEEGLKFMVYLQKENIIDESGMPKERFSAEFPKEGPSILRIQQVVRGDSAAYFCASSPPGADTQYFGPGTRLTVL.

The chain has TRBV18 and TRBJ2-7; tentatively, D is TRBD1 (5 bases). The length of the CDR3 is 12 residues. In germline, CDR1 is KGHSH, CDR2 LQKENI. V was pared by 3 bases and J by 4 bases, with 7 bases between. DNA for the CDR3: TGTGCCAGCTCACCGGGGCAGTACGAGCAGTACTTC. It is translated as CASSPGQYEQYF.

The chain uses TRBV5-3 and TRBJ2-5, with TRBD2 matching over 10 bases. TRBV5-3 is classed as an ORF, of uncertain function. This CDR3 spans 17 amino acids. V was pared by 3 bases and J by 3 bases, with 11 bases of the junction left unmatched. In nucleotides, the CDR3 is TGTGCCAGAAGCTCCATGGGGCTAGCGGGAGAAAAAGAGACCCAGTACTTC. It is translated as CARSSMGLAGEKETQYF.

The CDR3 loop is CASSQRLGYEQYF. The CDR3 DNA follows: TGCGCCAGCAGCCAACGACTAGGGTACGAGCAGTACTTC. The genes are TRBV4-3 and TRBJ2-7; maybe TRBD2 (6 bases). Trimming took 2 bases from V and 4 from J, leaving 9 bases between them. Germline CDR1 reads LGHNA; CDR2 reads YSLEER. This CDR3 spans 13 amino acids.

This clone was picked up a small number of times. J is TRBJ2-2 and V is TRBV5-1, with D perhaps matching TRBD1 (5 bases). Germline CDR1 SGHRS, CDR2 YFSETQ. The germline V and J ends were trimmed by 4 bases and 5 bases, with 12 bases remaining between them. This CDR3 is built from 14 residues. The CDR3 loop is CASSEGAGTGELFF. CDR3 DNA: TGCGCCAGCAGCGAAGGGGCTGGGACCGGGGAGCTGTTTTTT.

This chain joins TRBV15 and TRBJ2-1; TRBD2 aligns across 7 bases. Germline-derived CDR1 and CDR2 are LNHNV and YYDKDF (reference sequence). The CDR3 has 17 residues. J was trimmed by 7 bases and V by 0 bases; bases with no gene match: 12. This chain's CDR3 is CATSRDPAGRVMNEQFF. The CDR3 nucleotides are TGTGCCACCAGCAGAGATCCGGCAGGGAGGGTGATGAATGAGCAGTTCTTC.

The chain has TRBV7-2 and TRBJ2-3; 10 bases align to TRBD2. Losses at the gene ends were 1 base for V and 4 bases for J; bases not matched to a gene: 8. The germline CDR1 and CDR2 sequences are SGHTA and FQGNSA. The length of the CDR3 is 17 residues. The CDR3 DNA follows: TGTGCCAGCAGCTTAGTGGCTAGCGGGAGAATATCAGATACGCAGTATTTT. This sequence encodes CASSLVASGRISDTQYF.

In DNA, the CDR3 is TGTGCCAGCAGGAACGCACAGGGAGGGGCCAACGTCCTGACTTTC. It yields the protein CASRNAQGGANVLTF. The chain couples TRBV6-5 to TRBJ2-6; the D gene is possibly TRBD1 (6 bases). Germline values: CDR1 MNHEY, CDR2 SVGAGI. The CDR3 contains 15 residues. V was pared by 6 bases and J by 4 bases, with 13 bases between.

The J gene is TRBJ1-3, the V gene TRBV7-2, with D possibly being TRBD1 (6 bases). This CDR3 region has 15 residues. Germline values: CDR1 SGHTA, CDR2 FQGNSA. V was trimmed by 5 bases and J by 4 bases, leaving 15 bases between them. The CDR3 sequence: CASSPDPGVGNTIYF. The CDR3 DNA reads TGTGCCAGCAGCCCAGACCCAGGGGTCGGAAACACCATATATTTT.

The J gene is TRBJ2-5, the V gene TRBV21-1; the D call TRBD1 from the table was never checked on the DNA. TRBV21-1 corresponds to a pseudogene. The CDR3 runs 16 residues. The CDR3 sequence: CASSKKRTGGEETQYF. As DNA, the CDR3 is TGTGCCAGCAGCAAAAAGAGGACAGGAGGGGAAGAGACCCAGTACTTC.

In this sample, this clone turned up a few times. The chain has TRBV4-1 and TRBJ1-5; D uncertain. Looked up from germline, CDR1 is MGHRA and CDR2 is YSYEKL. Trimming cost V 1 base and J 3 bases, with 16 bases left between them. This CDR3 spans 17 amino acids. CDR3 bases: TGCGCCAGCAGCCAAGGGTCCTTGGCCAGTTTCAATCAGCCCCAGCATTTT. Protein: CASSQGSLASFNQPQHF.

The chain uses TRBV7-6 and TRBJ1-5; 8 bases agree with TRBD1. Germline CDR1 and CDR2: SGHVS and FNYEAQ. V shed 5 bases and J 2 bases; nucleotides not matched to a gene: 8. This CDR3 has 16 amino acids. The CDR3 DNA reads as TGTGCCAGCAGCGCTGCCCAGGGGGCCGGCAATCAGCCCCAGCATTTT. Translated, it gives CASSAAQGAGNQPQHF.

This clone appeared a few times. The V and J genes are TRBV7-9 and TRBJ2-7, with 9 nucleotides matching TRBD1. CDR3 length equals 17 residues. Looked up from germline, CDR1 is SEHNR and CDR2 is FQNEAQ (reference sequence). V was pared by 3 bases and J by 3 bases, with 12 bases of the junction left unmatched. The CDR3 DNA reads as TGTGCCAGCAGCTTGGTCCCCCGCACAGGGGGCAGCTACGAGCAGTACTTC. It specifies CASSLVPRTGGSYEQYF. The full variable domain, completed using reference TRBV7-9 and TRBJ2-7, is DTGVSQNPRHKITKRGQNVTFRCDPISEHNRLYWYRQTLGQGPEFLTYFQNEAQLEKSRLLSDRFSAERPKGSFSTLEIQRTEQGDSAMYLCASSLVPRTGGSYEQYFGPGTRLTVT.

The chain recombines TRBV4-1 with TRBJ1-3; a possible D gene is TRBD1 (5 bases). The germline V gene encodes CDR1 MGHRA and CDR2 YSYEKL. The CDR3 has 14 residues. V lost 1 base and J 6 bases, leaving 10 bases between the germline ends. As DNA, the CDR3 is TGCGCCAGCAGCCAAGGCGGCGGGGCAAACACCATATATTTT. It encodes CASSQGGGANTIYF.

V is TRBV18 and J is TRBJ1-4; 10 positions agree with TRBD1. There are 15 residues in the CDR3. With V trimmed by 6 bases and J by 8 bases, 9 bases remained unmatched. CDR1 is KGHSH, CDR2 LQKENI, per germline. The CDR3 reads CASSLNRDRGEKLFF. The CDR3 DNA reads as TGTGCCAGCTCGCTCAACCGGGACAGGGGAGAAAAACTGTTTTTT.

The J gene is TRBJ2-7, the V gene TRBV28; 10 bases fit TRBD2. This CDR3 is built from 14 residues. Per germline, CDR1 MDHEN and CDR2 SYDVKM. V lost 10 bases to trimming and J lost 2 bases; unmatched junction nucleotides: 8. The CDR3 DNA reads TGTGCCACCTGTGCCCTAGCGGGAGCCTACGAGCAGTACTTC. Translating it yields CATCALAGAYEQYF. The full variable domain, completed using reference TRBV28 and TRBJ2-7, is DVKVTQSSRYLVKRTGEKVFLECVQDMDHENMFWYRQDPGLGLRLIYFSYDVKMKEKGDIPEGYSVSREKKERFSLILESASTNQTSMYLCATCALAGAYEQYFGPGTRLTVT.

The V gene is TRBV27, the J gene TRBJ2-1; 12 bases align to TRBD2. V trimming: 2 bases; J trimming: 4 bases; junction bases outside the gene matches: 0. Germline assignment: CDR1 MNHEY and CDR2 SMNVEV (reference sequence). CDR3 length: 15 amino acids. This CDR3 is CASSLGTSGYNEQFF. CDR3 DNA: TGTGCCAGCAGTTTAGGGACTAGCGGGTACAATGAGCAGTTCTTC.

The CDR3: CASSTWTGGASGANVLTF. For the CDR3, the DNA is TGTGCCAGCTCAACATGGACAGGGGGCGCCTCTGGGGCCAACGTCCTGACTTTC. The chain links TRBV18 to TRBJ2-6, with 11 bases identical to TRBD1. V lost 5 bases to trimming and J lost 0 bases; unmatched junction nucleotides: 6. This CDR3 contains 18 residues. Germline V gene data show CDR1 as KGHSH and CDR2 as LQKENI.

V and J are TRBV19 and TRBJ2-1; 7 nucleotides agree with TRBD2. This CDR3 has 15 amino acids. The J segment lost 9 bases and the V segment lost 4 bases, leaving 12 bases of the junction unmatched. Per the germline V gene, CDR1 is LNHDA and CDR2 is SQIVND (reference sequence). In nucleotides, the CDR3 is TGTGCCAGTAGTACCCGGGGTAGCGGGCTGCCTGAGCAGTTCTTC. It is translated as CASSTRGSGLPEQFF.

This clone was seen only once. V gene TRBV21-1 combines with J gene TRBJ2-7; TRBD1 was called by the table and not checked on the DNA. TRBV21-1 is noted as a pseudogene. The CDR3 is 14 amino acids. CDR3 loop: CASSRRQRSYEQYF. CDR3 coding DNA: TGTGCCAGCAGTAGGAGACAGAGGTCTTACGAGCAGTACTTC.

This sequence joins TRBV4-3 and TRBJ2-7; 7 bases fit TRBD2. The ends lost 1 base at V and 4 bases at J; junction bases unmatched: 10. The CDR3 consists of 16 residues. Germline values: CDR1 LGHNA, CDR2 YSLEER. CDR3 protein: CASSQGGLTHPYEQYF. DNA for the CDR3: TGCGCCAGCAGCCAAGGGGGACTAACCCACCCGTACGAGCAGTACTTC.

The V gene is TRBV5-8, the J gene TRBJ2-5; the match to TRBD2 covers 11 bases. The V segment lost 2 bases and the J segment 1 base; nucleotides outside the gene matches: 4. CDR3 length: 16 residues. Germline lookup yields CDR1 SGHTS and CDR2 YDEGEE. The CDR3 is CASSLLAGGLQETQYF. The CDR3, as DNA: TGTGCCAGCAGCTTATTAGCGGGAGGGCTCCAAGAGACCCAGTACTTC.